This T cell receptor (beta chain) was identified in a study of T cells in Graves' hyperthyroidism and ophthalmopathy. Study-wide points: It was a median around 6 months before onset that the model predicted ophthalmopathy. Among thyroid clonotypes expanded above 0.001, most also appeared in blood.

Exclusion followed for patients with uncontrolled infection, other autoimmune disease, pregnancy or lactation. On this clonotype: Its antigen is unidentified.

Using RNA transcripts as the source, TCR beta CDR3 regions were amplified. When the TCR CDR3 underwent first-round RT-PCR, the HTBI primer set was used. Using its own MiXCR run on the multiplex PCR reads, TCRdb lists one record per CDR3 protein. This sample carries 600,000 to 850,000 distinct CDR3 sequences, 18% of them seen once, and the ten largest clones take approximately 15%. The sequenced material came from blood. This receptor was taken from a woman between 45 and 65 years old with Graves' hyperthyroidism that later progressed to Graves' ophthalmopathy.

As DNA, the CDR3 is TGTGCCACCGGGGACAGGGGGCAAACAGATACGCAGTATTTT. It yields the protein CATGDRGQTDTQYF. The J gene is TRBJ2-3, the V gene TRBV15; 12 bases map to TRBD1. V gave up 8 bases and J gave up 3 bases; unmatched junction bases: 3. This CDR3 region has 14 residues. Germline CDR1 and CDR2: LNHNV and YYDKDF (reference sequence).